These 7 T cell receptor beta chains came from one sample sequenced in a study of T-cell memory formation after mild COVID-19. TCRdb fed the 5' RACE reads into MiXCR, producing one record per CDR3 protein. The sample holds hundreds of thousands of distinct CDR3 sequences, around 15% seen once. Sample: PBMCs or a T cell subset sorted from them (not recorded which). The receptors stem from a man aged 18-30 years who had mild COVID-19 (a few samples of this study predate the infection). Cell type and time point are not known.

This clonotype was picked up a small number of times. CDR3 amino acids: CASSSRTGFSYEQYV. The CDR3 DNA sequence: TGTGCCAGCAGCTCCAGGACAGGGTTCTCCTACGAGCAGTACGTC. The chain carries TRBV7-6 and TRBJ2-7; 8 bases fit TRBD1. Unmatched junction bases numbered 5, after V lost 4 bases and J lost 0 bases. This CDR3 is built from 15 residues. Germline CDR1 and CDR2: SGHVS and FNYEAQ.

V is TRBV5-1 and J is TRBJ1-1; perhaps TRBD1 as D (5 bases). Germline CDR1 is SGHRS and CDR2 is YFSETQ. V lost 4 bases, J lost 4 bases, and 11 bases lay in between. The CDR3 spans 13 residues. The CDR3 nucleotides are TGCGCCAGCAGCAGGGGATTCAGCACTGAAGCTTTCTTT. Translating gives CASSRGFSTEAFF.

This clonotype occurred a few times. The chain has TRBV6-1 and TRBJ2-5; D may be TRBD2 (6 bases). V was trimmed by 4 bases and J by 5 bases, leaving 14 bases between them. The CDR3 has 14 amino acids. CDR1 and CDR2 from the germline V gene are MNHNS and SASEGT. The CDR3 DNA follows: TGTGCCAGCAGTGGTACTAGCCGGTGGGAGACCCAGTACTTC. Encoded protein: CASSGTSRWETQYF.

This sequence joins TRBV12-3 or TRBV12-4 and TRBJ1-5, with D possibly being TRBD1 (5 bases). Trimming pared 3 bases from V and 13 bases from J, leaving 25 bases between. This CDR3 is built from 16 residues. As DNA, the CDR3 is TGTGCCAGCAGTTTTTTCTGGCAGGGCTACCCAGCAGCTCAGCATTTT. Its protein product is CASSFFWQGYPAAQHF.

The chain combines TRBV12-3 or TRBV12-4 with TRBJ1-1, with 7 bases aligning to TRBD1. The CDR3 extends over 14 amino acids. V shed 5 bases, J shed 4 bases, and the junction held 7 bases outside the gene matches. CDR3 in DNA: TGTGCCAGCAGTCTTCAACAGGGGAGCACTGAAGCTTTCTTT. This gives the protein CASSLQQGSTEAFF.

The J gene is TRBJ2-1, the V gene TRBV7-8; TRBD2 matches at 13 bases. Germline V gene sequence: CDR1 SGHVS, CDR2 FQNEAQ. V was pared by 1 base and J by 4 bases, with 4 bases of the junction left unmatched. CDR3 length: 17 amino acids. The CDR3, as DNA: TGTGCCAGCAGCTTAGTACTAGCGGGGGGGCTTTACAATGAGCAGTTCTTC. Its protein product is CASSLVLAGGLYNEQFF. Filled out from reference TRBV7-8 and TRBJ2-1, the complete variable domain reads GAGVSQSPRYKVAKRGQDVALRCDPISGHVSLFWYQQALGQGPEFLTYFQNEAQLDKSGLPSDRFFAERPEGSVSTLKIQRTQQEDSAVYLCASSLVLAGGLYNEQFFGPGTRLTVL.

This clonotype was recorded a few times. V and J are TRBV10-3 and TRBJ2-5; 7 bases map to TRBD1. Germline CDR1 reads ENHRY; CDR2 reads SYGVKD. The CDR3 loop spans 14 amino acids. V dropped 4 bases and J dropped 3; count of bases not matched to a gene: 5. The CDR3 nucleotides are TGTGCCATCAGTGGCCGGCAGGGGGAAGAGACCCAGTACTTC. Its translation is CAISGRQGEETQYF.